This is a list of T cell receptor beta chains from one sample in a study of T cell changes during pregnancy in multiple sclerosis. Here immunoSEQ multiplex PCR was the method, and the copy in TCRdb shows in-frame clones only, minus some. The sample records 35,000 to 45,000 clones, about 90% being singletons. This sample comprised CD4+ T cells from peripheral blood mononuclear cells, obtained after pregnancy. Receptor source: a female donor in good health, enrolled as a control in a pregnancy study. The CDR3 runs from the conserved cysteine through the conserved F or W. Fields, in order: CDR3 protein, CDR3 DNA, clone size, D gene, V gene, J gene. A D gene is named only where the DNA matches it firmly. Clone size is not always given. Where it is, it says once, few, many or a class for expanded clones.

cdr3_aa: CASSELRTVTGQPQHF; cdr3_nt: TGTGCCAGCAGTGAATTACGGACCGTGACAGGGCAGCCCCAGCATTTT; clone_size: -; d_call: TRBD1; v_call: TRBV6-1; j_call: TRBJ1-5
cdr3_aa: CSVPTGGKSYEQYF; cdr3_nt: TGCAGCGTACCGACAGGGGGTAAATCCTACGAGCAGTACTTC; clone_size: -; d_call: TRBD1; v_call: TRBV29-1; j_call: TRBJ2-7
cdr3_aa: CASSGDRGPANYGYTF; cdr3_nt: TGTGCCAGCAGTGGGGACAGGGGGCCGGCTAACTATGGCTACACCTTC; clone_size: -; d_call: TRBD1; v_call: TRBV6-1; j_call: TRBJ1-2
cdr3_aa: CASSLQRKETQYF; cdr3_nt: TGCGCCAGCAGCCTACAGCGGAAAGAGACCCAGTACTTC; clone_size: -; d_call: -; v_call: TRBV5-1; j_call: TRBJ2-5
cdr3_aa: CASSDGTSAGELFF; cdr3_nt: TGTGCCAGCAGTGACGGGACAAGCGCCGGGGAGCTGTTTTTT; clone_size: -; d_call: -; v_call: TRBV6-6; j_call: TRBJ2-2
cdr3_aa: CASSGTVEETQYF; cdr3_nt: TGTGCCAGCAGCGGGACAGTGGAAGAGACCCAGTACTTC; clone_size: -; d_call: TRBD1; v_call: TRBV6-1; j_call: TRBJ2-5
cdr3_aa: CASSLGAPQGATGNTIYF; cdr3_nt: TGTGCCAGCAGCTTAGGAGCTCCCCAGGGGGCAACTGGAAACACCATATATTTT; clone_size: -; d_call: TRBD1; v_call: TRBV13; j_call: TRBJ1-3
cdr3_aa: CASSYTGNSPLHF; cdr3_nt: TGTGCCAGCAGTTATACAGGGAATTCACCCCTCCACTTT; clone_size: once; d_call: -; v_call: TRBV27; j_call: TRBJ1-6
cdr3_aa: CASSPNRAGGGYEQYF; cdr3_nt: TGTGCCAGCAGCCCTAACCGAGCGGGAGGGGGCTACGAGCAGTACTTC; clone_size: -; d_call: TRBD2; v_call: TRBV14; j_call: TRBJ2-7
cdr3_aa: CASSLPTGRDSPLHF; cdr3_nt: TGCGCCAGCAGCTTGCCGACAGGGAGAGATTCACCCCTCCACTTT; clone_size: -; d_call: TRBD1; v_call: TRBV5-1; j_call: TRBJ1-6
cdr3_aa: CASSDILGRGANVLTF; cdr3_nt: TGCGCCAGCAGTGATATCCTGGGCCGGGGGGCCAACGTCCTGACTTTC; clone_size: -; d_call: -; v_call: TRBV10-2; j_call: TRBJ2-6
cdr3_aa: CASSRVAGGDEQYF; cdr3_nt: TGTGCCAGCAGCCGGGTAGCGGGAGGTGACGAGCAGTACTTC; clone_size: -; d_call: TRBD2; v_call: TRBV9; j_call: TRBJ2-7
cdr3_aa: CASSLVSGKLNEQFF; cdr3_nt: TGTGCCAGCAGCTTAGTTAGCGGAAAGCTTAATGAGCAGTTCTTC; clone_size: -; d_call: -; v_call: TRBV7-9; j_call: TRBJ2-1
cdr3_aa: CASRSQDSFYGYTF; cdr3_nt: TGTGCCAGCAGATCCCAGGACAGCTTCTATGGCTACACCTTC; clone_size: -; d_call: -; v_call: TRBV7-2; j_call: TRBJ1-2
cdr3_aa: CASSSRKGDTEAFF; cdr3_nt: TGTGCCAGCAGCTCTAGAAAAGGGGACACTGAAGCTTTCTTT; clone_size: -; d_call: -; v_call: TRBV7-9; j_call: TRBJ1-1
cdr3_aa: CASRTGTGSWGGNQPQHF; cdr3_nt: TGTGCCAGCAGAACCGGGACAGGGTCATGGGGAGGCAATCAGCCCCAGCATTTT; clone_size: -; d_call: TRBD1; v_call: TRBV2; j_call: TRBJ1-5
cdr3_aa: CASSLIAGLYNEQFF; cdr3_nt: TGTGCCAGCAGCCTTATAGCGGGGCTCTACAATGAGCAGTTCTTC; clone_size: -; d_call: TRBD2; v_call: TRBV6-6; j_call: TRBJ2-1
cdr3_aa: CAIKEAPGGSYNEQFF; cdr3_nt: TGTGCCATCAAAGAGGCGCCAGGGGGCTCCTACAATGAGCAGTTCTTC; clone_size: -; d_call: TRBD1; v_call: TRBV10-3; j_call: TRBJ2-1
cdr3_aa: CSVEKGGTGISYEQYF; cdr3_nt: TGCAGCGTTGAAAAGGGGGGGACGGGGATCTCCTACGAGCAGTACTTC; clone_size: few; d_call: -; v_call: TRBV29-1; j_call: TRBJ2-7
cdr3_aa: CASSHGTRYSNQPQHF; cdr3_nt: TGTGCCAGCAGTCACGGGACACGATATAGCAATCAGCCCCAGCATTTT; clone_size: -; d_call: -; v_call: TRBV27; j_call: TRBJ1-5
cdr3_aa: CASSPPPSSGSADEQFF; cdr3_nt: TGTGCCAGCAGCCCCCCCCCTTCTAGCGGGAGTGCCGATGAGCAGTTCTTC; clone_size: -; d_call: TRBD2; v_call: TRBV7-3; j_call: TRBJ2-1
cdr3_aa: CASSPDRDLKRDEQYF; cdr3_nt: TGTGCCAGCTCACCTGACCGGGACTTAAAAAGGGACGAGCAGTACTTC; clone_size: -; d_call: -; v_call: TRBV18; j_call: TRBJ2-7
cdr3_aa: CASSSSYEQYF; cdr3_nt: TGTGCCAGCAGTTCGTCCTACGAGCAGTACTTC; clone_size: -; d_call: -; v_call: TRBV28; j_call: TRBJ2-7
cdr3_aa: CASSAGTNTGELFF; cdr3_nt: TGTGCCAGCAGCGCCGGGACGAACACCGGGGAGCTGTTTTTT; clone_size: -; d_call: -; v_call: TRBV7-2; j_call: TRBJ2-2
cdr3_aa: CASSPRLAGGPSNEQFF; cdr3_nt: TGTGCCAGCAGTCCGAGACTAGCGGGAGGGCCAAGCAATGAGCAGTTCTTC; clone_size: -; d_call: TRBD2; v_call: TRBV27; j_call: TRBJ2-1
cdr3_aa: CASKIEQGVNYGYTF; cdr3_nt: TGTGCCAGCAAGATAGAACAGGGGGTTAACTATGGCTACACCTTC; clone_size: -; d_call: TRBD1; v_call: TRBV6-5; j_call: TRBJ1-2
cdr3_aa: CATRGGGIDTQYF; cdr3_nt: TGTGCCACCAGAGGCGGGGGTATAGATACGCAGTATTTT; clone_size: -; d_call: TRBD2; v_call: TRBV15; j_call: TRBJ2-3
cdr3_aa: CASTPGMLAGYEQYF; cdr3_nt: TGTGCCAGCACCCCCGGTATGCTAGCGGGATACGAGCAGTACTTC; clone_size: -; d_call: TRBD2; v_call: TRBV9; j_call: TRBJ2-7
cdr3_aa: CASSQDRTGETQYF; cdr3_nt: TGCGCCAGCAGCCAAGACCGGACTGGAGAGACCCAGTACTTC; clone_size: once; d_call: -; v_call: TRBV4-1; j_call: TRBJ2-5
cdr3_aa: CASSTDRDSGREQFF; cdr3_nt: TGTGCCAGCAGCACCGACCGGGACTCTGGGAGGGAGCAGTTCTTC; clone_size: -; d_call: -; v_call: TRBV7-9; j_call: TRBJ2-1
cdr3_aa: CASSLGEPGMNTEAFF; cdr3_nt: TGTGCCAGCAGCTTAGGCGAGCCGGGGATGAACACTGAAGCTTTCTTT; clone_size: -; d_call: -; v_call: TRBV7-9; j_call: TRBJ1-1
cdr3_aa: CASSFGQTNSPLHF; cdr3_nt: TGTGCCAGCAGCTTCGGACAGACAAATTCACCCCTCCACTTT; clone_size: -; d_call: -; v_call: TRBV7-2; j_call: TRBJ1-6
cdr3_aa: CASSLRAGGPYNEQFF; cdr3_nt: TGTGCCAGCAGCTTGAGGGCGGGAGGTCCGTACAATGAGCAGTTCTTC; clone_size: once; d_call: TRBD2; v_call: TRBV7-2; j_call: TRBJ2-1
cdr3_aa: CASSTGQTYEQYF; cdr3_nt: TGTGCCAGTAGTACGGGACAGACCTACGAGCAGTACTTC; clone_size: -; d_call: TRBD1; v_call: TRBV19; j_call: TRBJ2-7
cdr3_aa: CASSRSRGSANTGELFF; cdr3_nt: TGCGCCAGCAGCCGAAGTCGGGGGAGCGCGAACACCGGGGAGCTGTTTTTT; clone_size: -; d_call: -; v_call: TRBV5-1; j_call: TRBJ2-2
cdr3_aa: CASSVPGQGGETQYF; cdr3_nt: TGTGCCAGCAGCGTGCCGGGACAGGGGGGTGAGACCCAGTACTTC; clone_size: -; d_call: TRBD1; v_call: TRBV5-4; j_call: TRBJ2-5
cdr3_aa: CATSRGRTGSYEQYF; cdr3_nt: TGTGCCACCAGCAGAGGCCGGACAGGATCCTACGAGCAGTACTTC; clone_size: -; d_call: TRBD1; v_call: TRBV15; j_call: TRBJ2-7
cdr3_aa: CASSPEGQANNSPLHF; cdr3_nt: TGTGCCAGTAGTCCGGAGGGACAGGCAAATAATTCACCCCTCCACTTT; clone_size: -; d_call: TRBD1; v_call: TRBV19; j_call: TRBJ1-6
cdr3_aa: CASAGLLYNEQFF; cdr3_nt: TGTGCCAGCGCCGGACTCCTTTACAATGAGCAGTTCTTC; clone_size: -; d_call: -; v_call: TRBV27; j_call: TRBJ2-1
cdr3_aa: CASSSPTGANEKLFF; cdr3_nt: TGTGCCAGCAGTTCCCCGACCGGAGCTAATGAAAAACTGTTTTTT; clone_size: -; d_call: -; v_call: TRBV28; j_call: TRBJ1-4
cdr3_aa: CASSTGDQQYF; cdr3_nt: TGTGCCAGCAGTACAGGGGACCAGCAGTACTTC; clone_size: -; d_call: TRBD1; v_call: TRBV28; j_call: TRBJ2-7
cdr3_aa: CASRPRRKTGNTEAFF; cdr3_nt: TGTGCCAGTAGGCCACGCAGGAAAACTGGGAACACTGAAGCTTTCTTT; clone_size: once; d_call: -; v_call: TRBV19; j_call: TRBJ1-1
cdr3_aa: CASSAGGGYGYTF; cdr3_nt: TGTGCCAGCAGCGCAGGGGGCGGGTATGGCTACACCTTC; clone_size: -; d_call: TRBD1; v_call: TRBV9; j_call: TRBJ1-2
cdr3_aa: CSVGRTGESDTQYF; cdr3_nt: TGCAGCGTGGGTAGGACAGGGGAGTCAGATACGCAGTATTTT; clone_size: -; d_call: TRBD1; v_call: TRBV29-1; j_call: TRBJ2-3
cdr3_aa: CASSSLLGGGTEAFF; cdr3_nt: TGTGCCAGCAGCTCCTTGCTCGGGGGGGGCACTGAAGCTTTCTTT; clone_size: -; d_call: -; v_call: TRBV7-6; j_call: TRBJ1-1
cdr3_aa: CATSEGHTGELFF; cdr3_nt: TGTGCCACCAGCGAGGGTCACACCGGGGAGCTGTTTTTT; clone_size: -; d_call: -; v_call: TRBV15; j_call: TRBJ2-2
cdr3_aa: CAPRGFQGTVNGHF; cdr3_nt: TGTGCTCCTAGGGGTTTTCAGGGGACGGTAAACGGGCATTTT; clone_size: once; d_call: -; v_call: TRBV12-5; j_call: TRBJ1-5
cdr3_aa: CASSLASSYEQYF; cdr3_nt: TGCGCCAGCAGCTTGGCCTCTTCTTACGAGCAGTACTTC; clone_size: -; d_call: -; v_call: TRBV5-1; j_call: TRBJ2-7
cdr3_aa: CASSLLGGGRQETQYF; cdr3_nt: TGTGCCAGCAGCTTATTAGGCGGGGGGCGACAAGAGACCCAGTACTTC; clone_size: -; d_call: TRBD2; v_call: TRBV11-2; j_call: TRBJ2-5
cdr3_aa: CASSMARGPTDTQYF; cdr3_nt: TGTGCCAGTAGTATGGCTAGAGGGCCCACAGATACGCAGTATTTT; clone_size: -; d_call: -; v_call: TRBV19; j_call: TRBJ2-3
cdr3_aa: CASSIPGGPPREDTQYF; cdr3_nt: TGTGCCAGTAGTATCCCGGGGGGACCCCCCCGAGAAGATACGCAGTATTTT; clone_size: -; d_call: TRBD2; v_call: TRBV19; j_call: TRBJ2-3
cdr3_aa: CASSQDTVAGGYTDTQYF; cdr3_nt: TGTGCCAGCAGCCAAGATACGGTAGCGGGGGGGTACACAGATACGCAGTATTTT; clone_size: -; d_call: TRBD2; v_call: TRBV4-2; j_call: TRBJ2-3
cdr3_aa: CASSLAGTNEKLFF; cdr3_nt: TGTGCCAGCAGCTTGGCGGGGACTAATGAAAAACTGTTTTTT; clone_size: -; d_call: -; v_call: TRBV5-6; j_call: TRBJ1-4
cdr3_aa: CASSPLGGAGADNSPLHF; cdr3_nt: TGCGCCAGCAGCCCATTAGGGGGTGCGGGTGCCGATAATTCACCCCTCCACTTT; clone_size: -; d_call: -; v_call: TRBV5-1; j_call: TRBJ1-6